Here is one T cell receptor beta chain with its context. Its target is not known. This entry belongs to a study of cytomegalovirus exposure and HLA in healthy donors. The study, taken as a whole, reports: Presence/absence analyses treated sequencing depth as roughly uniform across donors.

V lost 5 bases to trimming and J lost 4 bases; unmatched junction nucleotides: 6. This CDR3 region has 14 residues. Germline V gene data show CDR1 as SEHNR and CDR2 as FQNEAQ (reference sequence). PCR employed 60 Vbeta and 13 Jbeta primers. Some clones are missing from TCRdb's copy, which holds only in-frame ones; the method was immunoSEQ multiplex PCR. The data hold tens of thousands of clones, with 76% observed a single time. The sequence was obtained from a woman aged 25 to 39 in good health and CMV-seropositive. The chain is built from TRBV7-9 and TRBJ2-5, with 8 bases that match TRBD2. The sample comprised PBMCs. CDR3 DNA sequence: TGTGCCAGCAGCCCATTAGCGGGACCAGAGACCCAGTACTTC. Protein sequence: CASSPLAGPETQYF.